This T cell receptor (beta chain) was sequenced in a study of shared clonotypes between healthy human individuals. Study-wide points: Donor clonotype sharing was expected to depend on sequencing depth.

TCRdb's copy holds only in-frame clones and misses some; the assay was immunoSEQ multiplex PCR. The sample holds millions of clones, about 92% seen once. As regards this clone: What it binds is not known.

The source material was naive CD4+ T cells sorted from blood. Indicated subset: CD45RA+ positively selected. This sequence was found in a man in his late teens or twenties in good health.

The CDR3 loop reads CASSRADFGADTQYF. CDR3 nucleotides: TGTGCCAGTAGTCGAGCGGACTTCGGCGCAGATACGCAGTATTTT. The rearrangement joins TRBV19 to TRBJ2-3; D might be TRBD2 (5 bases). The CDR3 covers 15 residues. V lost 5 bases, J lost 4 bases, and 16 bases lay in between. The germline gives CDR1 LNHDA, CDR2 SQIVND (reference sequence).